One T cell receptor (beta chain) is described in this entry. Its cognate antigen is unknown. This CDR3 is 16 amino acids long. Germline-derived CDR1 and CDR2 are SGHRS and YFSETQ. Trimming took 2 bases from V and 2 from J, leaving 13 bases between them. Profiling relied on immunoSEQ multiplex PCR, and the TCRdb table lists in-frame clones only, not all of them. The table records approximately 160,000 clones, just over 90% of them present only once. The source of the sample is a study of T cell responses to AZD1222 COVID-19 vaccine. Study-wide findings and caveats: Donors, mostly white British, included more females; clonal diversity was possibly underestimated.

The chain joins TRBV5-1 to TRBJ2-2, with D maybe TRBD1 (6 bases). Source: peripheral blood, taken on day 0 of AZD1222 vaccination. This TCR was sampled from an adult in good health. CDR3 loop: CASSFIGTYNTGELFF. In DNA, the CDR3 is TGCGCCAGCAGCTTCATTGGGACATACAACACCGGGGAGCTGTTTTTT.